This passage covers 25 T cell receptor beta chains from one sample sequenced in a study of CD8 T cells in Susac syndrome. Random hexamers were used to reverse transcribe roughly 0.5 to 1 ug of RNA. MiXCR was run by TCRdb on the immunoSEQ multiplex PCR reads, yielding one entry per CDR3 protein. The sample contains around 140,000 distinct CDR3 sequences, 95% of which appear only once. The sequenced sample consisted of CD4+ T cells from PBMCs. Receptors originate from a human donor with multiple sclerosis.

The chain uses TRBV11-2 and TRBJ2-5, with D maybe TRBD2 (6 bases). CDR1 is SGHAT, CDR2 FQNNGV, per germline. The CDR3 spans 15 residues. Between the trimmed V and J ends, which lost 5 bases and 2 bases, there was a span of 15 bases. Here the CDR3 DNA reads TGTGCCAGCAGCATTTACGGGACTCAACAAGAGACCCAGTACTTC. It yields the protein CASSIYGTQQETQYF.

This chain connects TRBV30 to TRBJ2-3; a weak D match, TRBD2 (6 bases). V was trimmed by 4 bases and J by 0 bases, leaving 8 bases between them. The CDR3 runs to 13 residues. Germline V gene data show CDR1 as GTSNPN and CDR2 as SVGIG (reference sequence). Written as DNA, the CDR3 is TGTGCCTGGATTCGGGGGAGCACAGATACGCAGTATTTT. Its translation is CAWIRGSTDTQYF. Using reference TRBV30 and TRBJ2-3 for the parts outside the CDR3, the full variable domain is SQTIHQWPATLVQPVGSPLSLECTVEGTSNPNLYWYRQAAGRGLQLLFYSVGIGQISSEVPQNLSASRPQDRQFILSSKKLLLSDSGFYLCAWIRGSTDTQYFGPGTRLTVL.

The chain employs TRBV24-1 and TRBJ2-7; TRBD1 agrees at 8 bases. Trimming at V came to 7 bases and at J to 5 bases, leaving 21 bases not matched to a gene. Germline CDR1 and CDR2: KGHDR and SFDVKD. The CDR3 spans 18 residues. The CDR3 sequence: CATSKWTGKVPREDEQYF. CDR3 sequence (DNA): TGTGCCACCAGCAAGTGGACAGGGAAGGTCCCACGTGAGGACGAGCAGTACTTC.

V and J are TRBV20-1 and TRBJ1-2, with a tentative D call TRBD1 (5 bases). The CDR3 extends over 16 amino acids. V was shortened by 6 bases and J by 2 bases, with 22 bases between the two germline ends. Germline V lookup: CDR1 DFQATT, CDR2 SNEGSKA (reference sequence). The CDR3 DNA follows: TGCAGTGCGGTACCTGGGGGAGCCCCTTTCAACTATGGCTACACCTTC. Protein: CSAVPGGAPFNYGYTF.

The table lists this clonotype with a count of one. The V call is TRBV29-1, the J call TRBJ2-5, with 13 positions matching TRBD2. Germline V gene sequence: CDR1 SQVTM, CDR2 ANQGSEA. V lost 4 bases, J lost 4 bases, and 0 bases stayed unmatched. The CDR3 is 13 residues long. For the CDR3, the DNA is TGCAGCGTTGGACTAGCGGGAGGAGAGACCCAGTACTTC. It encodes CSVGLAGGETQYF.

The chain is built from TRBV7-9 and TRBJ2-5; D is unclear. CDR1 and CDR2 (germline): SEHNR, FQNEAQ (reference sequence). The CDR3 loop spans 14 amino acids. V lost 5 bases and J 3 bases, leaving 13 bases between the germline ends. Here the CDR3 DNA reads TGTGCCAGCAGCCAAACGTCCGTAAAAGAGACCCAGTACTTC. Translating gives CASSQTSVKETQYF.

Regarding this clonotype: An end of the junction does not agree with germline; a read error may underlie this. The chain employs TRBV7-7 and TRBJ2-5; D remains unclear. The CDR3 extends over 13 amino acids. CDR1 is SSHAT and CDR2 is FNYEAQ in the germline V gene (reference sequence). The CDR3 region is CASSLRQRETQYF. DNA of the CDR3: TGTGCTAGCAGCTTACGGCAAAGAGAGACCCAGTACTTC.

The gene calls are TRBV15 and TRBJ2-5, with unresolved D. The germline gives CDR1 LNHNV, CDR2 YYDKDF (reference sequence). The CDR3 length is 14 residues. V was trimmed by 0 bases and J by 0 bases, leaving 5 bases between them. CDR3 nucleotides: TGTGCCACCAGCAGAGATGTGGACCAAGAGACCCAGTACTTC. Translation: CATSRDVDQETQYF.

This sequence joins TRBV3-1 and TRBJ1-4; the D gene is possibly TRBD1 (5 bases). Germline V CDR1 and CDR2: LGHDT, YNNKEL (reference sequence). The CDR3 length is 15 residues. The V and J ends lost 4 bases and 12 bases respectively, with 21 bases between them. Written as DNA, the CDR3 is TGTGCCAGCAGCCTTCTCGGGACCGCTCCAAGGGAACTGTTTTTT. Translating it yields CASSLLGTAPRELFF.

Only one count was recorded for this clonotype. The chain combines TRBV6-1 with TRBJ2-4; 8 nucleotides align to TRBD1. The germline V gene has CDR1 MNHNS and CDR2 SASEGT. Trimming removed 6 bases from V and 0 bases from J; junction bases left unmatched: 13. CDR3 length: 18 residues. CDR3 coding DNA: TGTGCCAGCAGGTCGGGACAGGAGGCGCGACTAGCCAAAAACATTCAGTACTTC. This codes for CASRSGQEARLAKNIQYF.

This chain joins TRBV20-1 and TRBJ2-7; possibly TRBD1 for D (6 bases). Trimming left V 6 bases short and J 0 bases short, with 12 bases between. CDR1 is DFQATT, CDR2 SNEGSKA, per germline (reference sequence). This CDR3 contains 13 residues. CDR3: CSAPGQPSYEQYF. CDR3 DNA sequence: TGCAGTGCACCGGGACAACCCTCCTACGAGCAGTACTTC.

The chain couples TRBV5-1 to TRBJ2-7; possibly TRBD1 or TRBD2 for D (6 bases each). The CDR3 consists of 16 residues. The germline CDR1 and CDR2 sequences are SGHRS and YFSETQ. V lost 4 bases, J lost 4 bases, and 21 bases lay in between. The CDR3 DNA follows: TGCGCCAGCAGCGTCAGCGCAGGGGACTCCCTGTACGAGCAGTACTTC. Translating gives CASSVSAGDSLYEQYF.

The genes are TRBV27 and TRBJ2-7; 7 positions agree with TRBD1. V was pared by 6 bases and J by 6 bases, with 8 bases of the junction left unmatched. From germline, CDR1 is MNHEY and CDR2 SMNVEV (reference sequence). This CDR3 is built from 13 residues. The CDR3 DNA reads TGTGCCAGCAGACGTCGACAGGGTCTCGAGCAGTACTTC. Translation gives CASRRRQGLEQYF.

The V call is TRBV4-2, the J call TRBJ1-2; D is unresolved. In germline, CDR1 is LGHNA, CDR2 YNFKEQ. Trimming took 4 bases from V and 1 from J, leaving 13 bases between them. The CDR3 is 15 residues long. CDR3 amino acids: CASSPQEAHNYGYTF. The DNA of the CDR3 is TGTGCCAGCAGCCCTCAAGAAGCTCATAACTATGGCTACACCTTC.

This clonotype appeared a few times. The rearrangement uses TRBV19 and TRBJ2-6; no definite D call. Trimming shortened V by 3 bases and J by 2 bases, and 2 bases separated the two germline ends. This CDR3 has 13 amino acids. Germline CDR1 LNHDA, CDR2 SQIVND (reference sequence). This CDR3 reads CASSIPGANVLTF. CDR3 in DNA: TGTGCCAGTAGTATCCCTGGGGCCAACGTCCTGACTTTC.

V and J are TRBV20-1 and TRBJ1-1; D is unclear. Germline CDR1 DFQATT, CDR2 SNEGSKA (reference sequence). The CDR3 contains 13 residues. The V end lost 6 bases, the J end lost 3 bases, and 14 bases lay between the germline ends. The DNA of the CDR3 is TGCAGTGCCAGAACAGAGACCTACACTGAAGCTTTCTTT. Protein: CSARTETYTEAFF.

The chain carries TRBV15 and TRBJ2-1; weak D call: TRBD2 (6 bases). This CDR3 region has 12 residues. Trimming removed 3 bases at V and 8 bases at J, with 8 bases between. The germline CDR1 and CDR2 sequences are LNHNV and YYDKDF (reference sequence). The CDR3 is CATSSWGDEQFF. In nucleotides, the CDR3 is TGTGCCACCAGCAGTTGGGGGGATGAGCAGTTCTTC.

The CDR3 DNA follows: TGCAGTGCCGAGGACAGAGAGAACTCCTACGAGCAGTACTTC. Residues: CSAEDRENSYEQYF. The V and J genes are TRBV20-1 and TRBJ2-7; maybe TRBD1 (6 bases). Germline V gene data show CDR1 as DFQATT and CDR2 as SNEGSKA (reference sequence). The CDR3 spans 14 residues. The V end lost 6 bases, the J end lost 0 bases, and 15 bases lay between the germline ends.

The V and J genes are TRBV7-8 and TRBJ1-2; 10 bases agree with TRBD1. The CDR3 has 13 amino acids. V gave up 5 bases and J gave up 8 bases; unmatched junction bases: 5. CDR1 and CDR2 from the germline V gene are SGHVS and FQNEAQ. The CDR3 sequence is CASSPTGGHGYTF. CDR3 sequence (DNA): TGTGCCAGCAGCCCGACAGGGGGCCACGGCTACACCTTC.

J is TRBJ2-5 and V is TRBV11-3; 8 bases match TRBD1. CDR3 size: 16 residues. The trim removed 1 base at V and 1 base at J, leaving 5 bases unmatched. Germline CDR1 and CDR2: SGHNT and YENEEA. The chain's CDR3 is CASSLGTGQGQETQYF. CDR3 nucleotide sequence: TGTGCCAGCAGCTTAGGTACTGGACAGGGCCAAGAGACCCAGTACTTC.

The chain has TRBV20-1 and TRBJ1-6; D remains unclear. Trimming cost V 5 bases and J 8 bases, with 16 bases left between them. In germline, CDR1 is DFQATT, CDR2 SNEGSKA (reference sequence). CDR3 length: 14 amino acids. The CDR3 is CSAPRTYRDSPLHF. The CDR3 coding sequence is TGCAGTGCTCCCCGGACGTACCGGGATTCACCCCTCCACTTT.

The chain uses TRBV25-1 and TRBJ1-2; no firm D call. From germline, CDR1 is MGHDK and CDR2 SYGVNS. The CDR3 is 12 residues long. Trimming stripped 5 bases from V and 4 bases from J, with 8 bases between. The CDR3 sequence is CASSLSFYGYTF. In DNA, the CDR3 is TGTGCCAGCAGTCTGTCCTTCTATGGCTACACCTTC.

V gene TRBV20-1 combines with J gene TRBJ1-5; D is possibly TRBD1 (5 bases). With 2 bases removed from V and 0 bases from J, the gap between germline ends came to 14 bases. CDR1 is DFQATT and CDR2 is SNEGSKA in the germline V gene (reference sequence). CDR3 length: 16 residues. The CDR3 spells CSARPGGGYSNQPQHF. CDR3 coding DNA: TGCAGTGCTAGACCGGGGGGGGGATATAGCAATCAGCCCCAGCATTTT.

The rearrangement links TRBV5-1 to TRBJ2-7, with D perhaps given as TRBD1 or TRBD2 (5 bases each). Germline CDR1 and CDR2: SGHRS and YFSETQ. This CDR3 is built from 13 residues. Trimming removed 4 bases at V and 2 bases at J, with 10 bases between. The DNA of the CDR3 is TGCGCCAGCAGCCGGGACGGACCCTACGAGCAGTACTTC. This encodes CASSRDGPYEQYF.

V and J are TRBV21-1 and TRBJ2-7; the DNA was not compared with TRBD1, the D call given in the table. TRBV21-1 is a pseudogene locus. This CDR3 contains 15 residues. This CDR3 reads CASSPEGDRDYEQYF. As DNA, the CDR3 is TGTGCCAGCAGCCCCGAAGGGGACAGGGACTACGAGCAGTACTTC.